This T cell receptor beta chain emerged from a study of T-cell memory formation after mild COVID-19. The CDR3 has 16 residues. The germline CDR1 and CDR2 sequences are SGHTA and FQGNSA. With 5 bases removed from V and 7 bases from J, the gap between germline ends came to 21 bases. A single record per CDR3 protein comes from TCRdb applying MiXCR to the 5' RACE reads. The table includes a few hundred thousand distinct CDR3 sequences, under 25% detected once. The source material was PBMCs or a T cell subset sorted from them (not recorded which). The chain carries TRBV7-2 and TRBJ2-1; unclear D gene. The TCR sequence derives from an adult woman who had mild COVID-19 (a few samples of this study predate the infection). Cell type and time point are not known. This CDR3 is CASSPLSTLLGNEQFF. The CDR3 DNA is TGTGCCAGCAGCCCCCTTTCCACCCTACTGGGGAATGAGCAGTTCTTC.